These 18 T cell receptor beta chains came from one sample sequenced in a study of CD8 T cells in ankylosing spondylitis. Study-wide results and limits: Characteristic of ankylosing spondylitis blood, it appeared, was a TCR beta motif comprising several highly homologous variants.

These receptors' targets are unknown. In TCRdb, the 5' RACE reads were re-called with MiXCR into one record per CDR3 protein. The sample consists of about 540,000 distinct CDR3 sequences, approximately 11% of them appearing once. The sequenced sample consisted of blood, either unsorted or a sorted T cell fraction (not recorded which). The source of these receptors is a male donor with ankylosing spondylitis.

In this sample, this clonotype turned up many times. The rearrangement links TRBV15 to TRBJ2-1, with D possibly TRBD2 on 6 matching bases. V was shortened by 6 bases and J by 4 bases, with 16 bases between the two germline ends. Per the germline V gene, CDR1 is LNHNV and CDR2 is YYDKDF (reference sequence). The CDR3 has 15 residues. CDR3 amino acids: CATSVRTILYNEQFF. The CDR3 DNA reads TGTGCCACCAGTGTCAGGACTATTTTATACAATGAGCAGTTCTTC.

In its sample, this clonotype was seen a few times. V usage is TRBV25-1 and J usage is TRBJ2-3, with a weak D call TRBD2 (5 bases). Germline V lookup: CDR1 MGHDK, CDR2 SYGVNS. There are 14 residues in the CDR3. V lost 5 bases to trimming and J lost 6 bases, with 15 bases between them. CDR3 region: CASSPYPEADTQYF. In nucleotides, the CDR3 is TGTGCCAGCAGTCCCTACCCGGAGGCGGATACGCAGTATTTT.

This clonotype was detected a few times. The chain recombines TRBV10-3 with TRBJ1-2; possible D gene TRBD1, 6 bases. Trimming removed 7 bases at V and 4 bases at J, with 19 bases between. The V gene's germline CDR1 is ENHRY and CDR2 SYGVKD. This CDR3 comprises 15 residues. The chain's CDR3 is CAITRQARGSYGYTF. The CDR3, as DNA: TGTGCCATCACCCGACAGGCCCGGGGGTCCTATGGCTACACCTTC.

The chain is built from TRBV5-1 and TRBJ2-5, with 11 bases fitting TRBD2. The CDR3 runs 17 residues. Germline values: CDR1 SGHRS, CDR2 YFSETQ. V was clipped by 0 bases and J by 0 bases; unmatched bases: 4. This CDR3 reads CASSLGLAGGYQETQYF. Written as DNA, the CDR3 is TGCGCCAGCAGCTTGGGGCTAGCGGGAGGATACCAAGAGACCCAGTACTTC.

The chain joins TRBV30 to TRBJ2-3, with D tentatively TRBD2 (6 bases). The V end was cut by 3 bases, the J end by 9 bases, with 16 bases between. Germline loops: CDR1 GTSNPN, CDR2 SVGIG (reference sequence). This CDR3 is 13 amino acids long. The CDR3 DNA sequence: TGTGCCTGGAGCGAAGGGGCGGGATTCACGCAGTATTTT. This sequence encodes CAWSEGAGFTQYF.

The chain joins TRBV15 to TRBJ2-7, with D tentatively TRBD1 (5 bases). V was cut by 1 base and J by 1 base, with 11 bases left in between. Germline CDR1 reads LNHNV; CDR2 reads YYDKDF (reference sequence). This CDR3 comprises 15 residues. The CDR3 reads CATSRAVGASYEQYV. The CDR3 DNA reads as TGTGCCACCAGCAGAGCTGTTGGGGCGTCCTACGAGCAGTACGTC.

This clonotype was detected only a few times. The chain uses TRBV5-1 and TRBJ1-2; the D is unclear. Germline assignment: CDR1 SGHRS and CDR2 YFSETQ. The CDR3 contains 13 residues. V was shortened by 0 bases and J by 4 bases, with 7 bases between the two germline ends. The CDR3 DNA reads TGCGCCAGCAGCTTGGGGGAGGCCTATGGCTACACCTTC. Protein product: CASSLGEAYGYTF.

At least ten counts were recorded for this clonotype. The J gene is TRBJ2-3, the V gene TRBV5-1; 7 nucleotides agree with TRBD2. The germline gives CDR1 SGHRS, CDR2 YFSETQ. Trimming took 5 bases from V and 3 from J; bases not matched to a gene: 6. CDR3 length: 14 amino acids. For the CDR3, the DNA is TGCGCCAGCAGAGGCGGGAGTGTGACAGATACGCAGTATTTT. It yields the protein CASRGGSVTDTQYF.

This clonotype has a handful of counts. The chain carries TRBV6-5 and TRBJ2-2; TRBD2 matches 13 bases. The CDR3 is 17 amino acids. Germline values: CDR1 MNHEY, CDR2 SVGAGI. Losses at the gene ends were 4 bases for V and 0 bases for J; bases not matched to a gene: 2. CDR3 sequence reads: CASSSGLAGSNTGELFF. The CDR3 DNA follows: TGTGCCAGCAGTTCGGGACTAGCGGGATCGAACACCGGGGAGCTGTTTTTT.

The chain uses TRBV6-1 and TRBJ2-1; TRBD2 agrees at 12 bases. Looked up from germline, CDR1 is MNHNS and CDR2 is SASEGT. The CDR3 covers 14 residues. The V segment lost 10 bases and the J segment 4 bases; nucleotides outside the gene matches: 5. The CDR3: CAIGLAGRYNEQFF. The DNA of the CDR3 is TGTGCCATTGGACTAGCGGGAAGGTACAATGAGCAGTTCTTC.

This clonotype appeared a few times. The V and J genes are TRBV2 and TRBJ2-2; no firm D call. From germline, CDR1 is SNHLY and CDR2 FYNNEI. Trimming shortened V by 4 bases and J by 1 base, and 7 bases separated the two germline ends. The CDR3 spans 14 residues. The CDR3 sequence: CASSVARNTGELFF. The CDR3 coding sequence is TGTGCCAGCAGTGTGGCCAGGAACACCGGGGAGCTGTTTTTT. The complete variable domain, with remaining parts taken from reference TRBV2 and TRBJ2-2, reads EPEVTQTPSHQVTQMGQEVILRCVPISNHLYFYWYRQILGQKVEFLVSFYNNEISEKSEIFDDQFSVERPDGSNFTLKIRSTKLEDSAMYFCASSVARNTGELFFGEGSRLTVL.

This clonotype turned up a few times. The DNA of the CDR3 is TGTGCCAGCAGCTTAGACAGAACTATGAACACTGAAGCTTTCTTT. Its protein is CASSLDRTMNTEAFF. The rearrangement joins TRBV7-9 to TRBJ1-1; D remains unclear. There are 15 residues in the CDR3. Germline V gene data show CDR1 as SEHNR and CDR2 as FQNEAQ (reference sequence). Trimming took 1 base from V and 0 from J, leaving 9 bases between them.

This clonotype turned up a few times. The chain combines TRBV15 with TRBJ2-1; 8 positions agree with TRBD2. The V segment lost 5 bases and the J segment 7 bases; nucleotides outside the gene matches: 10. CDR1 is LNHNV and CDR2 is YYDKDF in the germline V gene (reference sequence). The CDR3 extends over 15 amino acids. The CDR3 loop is CATSRSGTRRNEQFF. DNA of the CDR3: TGTGCCACCAGCCGTAGCGGGACAAGGAGAAATGAGCAGTTCTTC.

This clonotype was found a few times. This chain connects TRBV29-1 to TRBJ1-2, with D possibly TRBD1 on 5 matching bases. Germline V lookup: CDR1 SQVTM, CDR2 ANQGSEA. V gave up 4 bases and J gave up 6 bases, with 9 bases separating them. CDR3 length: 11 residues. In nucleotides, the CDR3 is TGCAGCGTTGTTTTGGGGGATGGCTACACCTTC. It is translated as CSVVLGDGYTF.

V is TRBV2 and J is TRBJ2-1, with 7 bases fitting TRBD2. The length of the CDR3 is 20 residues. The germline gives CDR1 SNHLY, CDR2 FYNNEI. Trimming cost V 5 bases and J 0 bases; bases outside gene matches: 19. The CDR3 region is CASSRPLVSGPARSYNEQFF. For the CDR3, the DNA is TGTGCCAGCAGTCGACCATTAGTTAGCGGGCCCGCGCGCTCCTACAATGAGCAGTTCTTC.

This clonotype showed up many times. As DNA, the CDR3 is TGTGCCTGGAGTCGACTTAGCGGGGCGCACAATGAGCAGTTCTTC. Protein product: CAWSRLSGAHNEQFF. The gene calls are TRBV30 and TRBJ2-1; 8 bases fit TRBD2. The J segment lost 5 bases and the V segment lost 2 bases, leaving 8 bases of the junction unmatched. Germline loops: CDR1 GTSNPN, CDR2 SVGIG (reference sequence). The CDR3 contains 15 residues. The variable domain in full, with the rest retrieved from reference TRBV30 and TRBJ2-1, is SQTIHQWPATLVQPVGSPLSLECTVEGTSNPNLYWYRQAAGRGLQLLFYSVGIGQISSEVPQNLSASRPQDRQFILSSKKLLLSDSGFYLCAWSRLSGAHNEQFFGPGTRLTVL.

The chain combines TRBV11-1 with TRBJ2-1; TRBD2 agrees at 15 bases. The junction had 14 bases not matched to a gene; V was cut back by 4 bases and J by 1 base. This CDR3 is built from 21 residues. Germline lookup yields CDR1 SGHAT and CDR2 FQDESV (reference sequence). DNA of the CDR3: TGTGCCAGCAGCTCAACCGGGACTAGCGGGAGGAACGAAGGATCCTACAATGAGCAGTTCTTC. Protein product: CASSSTGTSGRNEGSYNEQFF.

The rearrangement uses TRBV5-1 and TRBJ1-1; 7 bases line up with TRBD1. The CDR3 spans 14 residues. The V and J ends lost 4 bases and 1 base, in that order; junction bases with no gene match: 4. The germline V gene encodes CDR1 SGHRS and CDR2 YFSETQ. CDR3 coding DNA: TGCGCCAGCAGCGCGGGACAGCGGAACACTGAAGCTTTCTTT. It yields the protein CASSAGQRNTEAFF.